This note documents a single T cell receptor (beta chain) sequence. Its antigen is not known. The record originates from a study of T cell responses to AZD1222 COVID-19 vaccine. Study results and limitations: In a largely white British group with more females than males, clonal diversity was possibly underestimated. Baseline serology detected seropositivity in only five or six AZD1222 recipients. Two AZD1222 administrations were followed by greater Spike-specific TCR breadth and depth.

Produced via immunoSEQ multiplex PCR; TCRdb's table is partial and in-frame only. Of roughly 100,000 clones listed, more than 75% are singletons. The sample here was peripheral blood, taken on day 0 of AZD1222 vaccination. The clonotype comes from an adult in good health.

The CDR3 is CASSHSFSSTDTQYF. The CDR3 nucleotides are TGTGCCAGCAGCCACTCCTTCTCTAGCACAGATACGCAGTATTTT. The V call is TRBV3-1 (or the pseudogene TRBV3-2), the J call TRBJ2-3, with D hard to call. Germline CDR1 LGHDT, CDR2 YNNKEL (reference sequence). Trimming pared 3 bases from V and 0 bases from J, leaving 10 bases between. CDR3 length: 15 residues.